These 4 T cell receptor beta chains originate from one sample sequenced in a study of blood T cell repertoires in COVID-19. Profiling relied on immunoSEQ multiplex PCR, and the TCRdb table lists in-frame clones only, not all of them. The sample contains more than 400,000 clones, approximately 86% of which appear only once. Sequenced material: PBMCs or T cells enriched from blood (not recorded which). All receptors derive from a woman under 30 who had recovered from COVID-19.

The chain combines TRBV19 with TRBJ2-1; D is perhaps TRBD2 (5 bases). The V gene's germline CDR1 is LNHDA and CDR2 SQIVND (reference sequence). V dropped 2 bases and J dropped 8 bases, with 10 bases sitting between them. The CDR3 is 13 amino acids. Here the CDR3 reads CASSITFGDEQFF. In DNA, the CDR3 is TGTGCCAGTAGTATAACTTTCGGGGATGAGCAGTTCTTC. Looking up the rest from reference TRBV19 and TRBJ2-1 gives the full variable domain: DGGITQSPKYLFRKEGQNVTLSCEQNLNHDAMYWYRQDPGQGLRLIYYSQIVNDFQKGDIAEGYSVSREKKESFPLTVTSAQKNPTAFYLCASSITFGDEQFFGPGTRLTVL.

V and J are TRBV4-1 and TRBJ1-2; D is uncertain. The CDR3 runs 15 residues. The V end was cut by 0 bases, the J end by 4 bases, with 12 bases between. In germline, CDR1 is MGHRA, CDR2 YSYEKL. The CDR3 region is CASSQDRRDSYGYTF. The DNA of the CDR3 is TGCGCCAGCAGCCAAGATAGGCGGGATAGCTATGGCTACACCTTC.

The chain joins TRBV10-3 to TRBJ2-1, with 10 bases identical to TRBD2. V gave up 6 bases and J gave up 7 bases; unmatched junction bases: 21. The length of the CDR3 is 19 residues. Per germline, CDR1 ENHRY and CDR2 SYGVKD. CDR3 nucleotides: TGTGCCATCAGCCTCCTGACTAAGCGGGGGGGTTCCCCGCCAAATGAGCAGTTCTTC. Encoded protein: CAISLLTKRGGSPPNEQFF.

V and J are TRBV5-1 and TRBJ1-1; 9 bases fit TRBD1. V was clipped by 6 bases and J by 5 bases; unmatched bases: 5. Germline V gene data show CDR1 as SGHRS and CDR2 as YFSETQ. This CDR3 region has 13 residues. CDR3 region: CASTNRGLTEAFF. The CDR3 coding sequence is TGCGCCAGCACAAACAGGGGGCTGACTGAAGCTTTCTTT. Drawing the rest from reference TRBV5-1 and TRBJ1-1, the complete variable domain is KAGVTQTPRYLIKTRGQQVTLSCSPISGHRSVSWYQQTPGQGLQFLFEYFSETQRNKGNFPGRFSGRQFSNSRSEMNVSTLELGDSALYLCASTNRGLTEAFFGQGTRLTVV.